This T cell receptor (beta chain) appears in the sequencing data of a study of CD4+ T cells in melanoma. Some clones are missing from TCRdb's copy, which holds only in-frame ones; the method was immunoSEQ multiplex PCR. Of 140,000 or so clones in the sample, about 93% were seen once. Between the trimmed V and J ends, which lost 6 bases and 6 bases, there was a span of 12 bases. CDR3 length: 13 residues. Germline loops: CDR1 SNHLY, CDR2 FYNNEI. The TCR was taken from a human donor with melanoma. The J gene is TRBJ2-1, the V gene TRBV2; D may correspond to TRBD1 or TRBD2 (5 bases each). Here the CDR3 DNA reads TGTGCCAGCAGCGGGGACCCCCCCAATGAGCAGTTCTTC. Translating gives CASSGDPPNEQFF. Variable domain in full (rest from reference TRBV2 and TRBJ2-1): EPEVTQTPSHQVTQMGQEVILRCVPISNHLYFYWYRQILGQKVEFLVSFYNNEISEKSEIFDDQFSVERPDGSNFTLKIRSTKLEDSAMYFCASSGDPPNEQFFGPGTRLTVL.